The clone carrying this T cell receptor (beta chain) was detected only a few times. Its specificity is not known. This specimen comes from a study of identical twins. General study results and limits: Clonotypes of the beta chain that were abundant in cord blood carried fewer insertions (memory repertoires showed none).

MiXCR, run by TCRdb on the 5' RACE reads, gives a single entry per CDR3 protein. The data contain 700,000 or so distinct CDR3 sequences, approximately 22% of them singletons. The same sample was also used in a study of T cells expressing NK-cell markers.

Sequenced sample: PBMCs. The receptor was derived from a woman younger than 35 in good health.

CDR3 sequence reads: CSARRSGYSYNEQFF. In DNA form, the CDR3 reads TGCAGTGCCCGACGCAGCGGGTACTCCTACAATGAGCAGTTCTTC. The chain uses TRBV20-1 and TRBJ2-1, with D perhaps TRBD2 (6 bases). Deletions cut 6 bases from V and 0 bases from J, with 15 bases between. Germline V gene sequence: CDR1 DFQATT, CDR2 SNEGSKA (reference sequence). There are 15 residues in the CDR3.